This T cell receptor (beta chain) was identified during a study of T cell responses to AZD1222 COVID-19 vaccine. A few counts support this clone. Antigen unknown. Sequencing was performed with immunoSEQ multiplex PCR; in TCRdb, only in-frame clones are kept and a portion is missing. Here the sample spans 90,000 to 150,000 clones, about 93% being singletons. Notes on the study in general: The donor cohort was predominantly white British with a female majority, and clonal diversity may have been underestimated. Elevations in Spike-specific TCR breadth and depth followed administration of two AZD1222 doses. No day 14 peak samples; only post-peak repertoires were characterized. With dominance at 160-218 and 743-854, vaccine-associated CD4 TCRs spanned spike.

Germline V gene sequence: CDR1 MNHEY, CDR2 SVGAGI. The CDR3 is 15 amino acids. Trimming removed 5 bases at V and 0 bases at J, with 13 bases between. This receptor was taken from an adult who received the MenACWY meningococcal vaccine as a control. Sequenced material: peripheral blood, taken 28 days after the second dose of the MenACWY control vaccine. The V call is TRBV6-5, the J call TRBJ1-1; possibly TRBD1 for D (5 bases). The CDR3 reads CASSPGDGLNTEAFF. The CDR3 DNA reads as TGTGCCAGCAGTCCGGGGGACGGTTTGAACACTGAAGCTTTCTTT.